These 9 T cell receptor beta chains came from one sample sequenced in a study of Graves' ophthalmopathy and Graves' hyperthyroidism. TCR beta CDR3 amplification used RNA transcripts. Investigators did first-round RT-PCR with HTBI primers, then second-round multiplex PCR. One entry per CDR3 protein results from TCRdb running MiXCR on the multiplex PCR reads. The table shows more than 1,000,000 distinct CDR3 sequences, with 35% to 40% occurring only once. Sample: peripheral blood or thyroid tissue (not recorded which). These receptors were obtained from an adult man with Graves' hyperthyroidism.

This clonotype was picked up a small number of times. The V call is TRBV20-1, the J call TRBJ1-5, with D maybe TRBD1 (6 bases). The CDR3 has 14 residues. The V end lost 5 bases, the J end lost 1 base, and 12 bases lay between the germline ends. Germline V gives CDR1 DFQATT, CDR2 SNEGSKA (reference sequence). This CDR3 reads CSAGAGVSNQPQHF. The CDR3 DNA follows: TGCAGTGCTGGGGCAGGGGTGAGCAATCAGCCCCAGCATTTT.

CDR3 region: CASSFEQEYQETQYF. The CDR3 nucleotides are TGTGCCAGCAGCTTCGAACAGGAGTACCAAGAGACCCAGTACTTC. The rearrangement uses TRBV11-2 and TRBJ2-5; TRBD1 might be the D (5 bases). V lost 3 bases, J lost 0 bases, and 11 bases lay in between. CDR1 is SGHAT, CDR2 FQNNGV, per germline. The CDR3 consists of 15 residues.

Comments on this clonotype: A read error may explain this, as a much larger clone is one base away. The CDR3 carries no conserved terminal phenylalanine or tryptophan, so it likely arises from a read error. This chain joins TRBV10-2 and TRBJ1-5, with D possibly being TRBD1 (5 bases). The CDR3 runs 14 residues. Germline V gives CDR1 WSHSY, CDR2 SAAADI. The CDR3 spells CASSYTVTDQPQHS. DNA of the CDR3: TGTGCCAGCAGTTACACCGTGACAGATCAGCCCCAGCATTCT.

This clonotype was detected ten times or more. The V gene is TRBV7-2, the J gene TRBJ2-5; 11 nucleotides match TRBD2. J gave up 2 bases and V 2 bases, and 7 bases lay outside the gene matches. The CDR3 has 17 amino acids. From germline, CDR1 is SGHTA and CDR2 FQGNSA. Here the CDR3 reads CASSLRPTSGTQETQYF. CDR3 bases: TGTGCCAGCAGCTTACGTCCGACTAGCGGGACACAAGAGACCCAGTACTTC.

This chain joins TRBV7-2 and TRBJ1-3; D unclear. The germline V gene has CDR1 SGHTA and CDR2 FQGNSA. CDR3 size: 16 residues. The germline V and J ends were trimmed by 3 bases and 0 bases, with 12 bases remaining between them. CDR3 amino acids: CASSFSGGLSGNTIYF. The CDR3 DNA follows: TGTGCCAGCAGCTTTTCCGGCGGGCTCTCTGGAAACACCATATATTTT.

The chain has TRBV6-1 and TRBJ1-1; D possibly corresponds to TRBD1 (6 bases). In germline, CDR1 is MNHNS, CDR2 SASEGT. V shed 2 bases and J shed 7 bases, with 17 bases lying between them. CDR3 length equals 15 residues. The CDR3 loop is CASSEWFGGGDEAFF. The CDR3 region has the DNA TGTGCCAGCAGTGAATGGTTTGGAGGGGGAGATGAAGCTTTCTTT.

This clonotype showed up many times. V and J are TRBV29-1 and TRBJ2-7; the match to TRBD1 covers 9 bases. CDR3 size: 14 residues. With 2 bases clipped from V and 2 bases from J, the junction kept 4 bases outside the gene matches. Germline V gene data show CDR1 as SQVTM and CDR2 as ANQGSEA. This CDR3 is CSVESGTGTYEQYF. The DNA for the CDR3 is TGCAGCGTTGAATCCGGGACAGGGACCTACGAGCAGTACTTC.

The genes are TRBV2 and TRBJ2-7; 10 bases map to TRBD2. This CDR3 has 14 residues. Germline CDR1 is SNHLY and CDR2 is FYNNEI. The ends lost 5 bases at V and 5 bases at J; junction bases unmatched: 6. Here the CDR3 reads CASSLSGRANEQYF. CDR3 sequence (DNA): TGTGCCAGCAGTTTGAGCGGGAGGGCTAACGAGCAGTACTTC.

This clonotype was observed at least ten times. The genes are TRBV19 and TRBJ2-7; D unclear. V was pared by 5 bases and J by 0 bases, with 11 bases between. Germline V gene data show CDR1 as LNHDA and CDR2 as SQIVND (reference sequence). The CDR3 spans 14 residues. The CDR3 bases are TGTGCCAGTAGTGAAACTATAACCTCCTACGAGCAGTACTTC. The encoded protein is CASSETITSYEQYF.